This TCR beta chain was sequenced during a study of T cells after yellow fever vaccination. The ends were cut back, 1 base at V and 0 bases at J, with 18 bases in the middle. CDR1 DFQATT and CDR2 SNEGSKA come from the germline V gene (reference sequence). The CDR3 has 17 residues. Each CDR3 protein is one row after TCRdb ran MiXCR on the 5' RACE reads. The data contain 150,000 to 200,000 distinct CDR3 sequences, 11% of them singletons. Study-wide results and caveats: Most clones from primary vaccination were detected again post-booster (96% CD4, 88% CD8).

This clonotype was counted between two and nine times. Antigen specificity is unknown. This sequence originates from a man between 18 and 29 years old who received the YFV17D yellow fever vaccine. The chain combines TRBV20-1 with TRBJ1-2; perhaps TRBD1 as D (5 bases). The sequencing used CD8+ T cells sorted from PBMCs, collected 15 days after the yellow fever booster vaccination. CDR3 bases: TGCAGTGCTAGAGCTAGAACGGGGGTCTCAGCTAACTATGGCTACACCTTC. It translates to CSARARTGVSANYGYTF.